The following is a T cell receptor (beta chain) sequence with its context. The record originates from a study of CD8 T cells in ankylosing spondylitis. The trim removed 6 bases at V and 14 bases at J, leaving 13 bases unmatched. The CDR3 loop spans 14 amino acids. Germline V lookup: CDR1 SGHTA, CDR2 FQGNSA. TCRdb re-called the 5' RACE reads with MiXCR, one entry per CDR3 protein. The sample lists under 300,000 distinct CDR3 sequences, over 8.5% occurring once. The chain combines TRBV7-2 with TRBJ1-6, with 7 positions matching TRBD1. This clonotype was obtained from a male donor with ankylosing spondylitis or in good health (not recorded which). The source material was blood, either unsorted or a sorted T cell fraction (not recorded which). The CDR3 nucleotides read TGTGCCAGCAGGAACGGGACAGCCCGTTTTGCCCTCCACTTT. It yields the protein CASRNGTARFALHF. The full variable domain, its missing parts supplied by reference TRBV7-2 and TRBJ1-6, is GAGVSQSPSNKVTEKGKDVELRCDPISGHTALYWYRQSLGQGLEFLIYFQGNSAPDKSGLPSDRFSAERTGGSVSTLTIQRTQQEDSAVYLCASRNGTARFALHFGNGTRLTVT.